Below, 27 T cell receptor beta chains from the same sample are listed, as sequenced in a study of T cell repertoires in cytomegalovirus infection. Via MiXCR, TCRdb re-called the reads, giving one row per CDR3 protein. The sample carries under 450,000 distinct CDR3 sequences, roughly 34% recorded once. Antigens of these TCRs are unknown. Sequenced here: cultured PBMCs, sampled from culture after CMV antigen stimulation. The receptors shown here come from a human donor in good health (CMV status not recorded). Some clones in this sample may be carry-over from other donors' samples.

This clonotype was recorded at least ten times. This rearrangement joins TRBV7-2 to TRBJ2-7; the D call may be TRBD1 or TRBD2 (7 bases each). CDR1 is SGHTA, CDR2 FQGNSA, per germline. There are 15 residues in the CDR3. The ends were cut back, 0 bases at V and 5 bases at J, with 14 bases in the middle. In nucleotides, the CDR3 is TGTGCCAGCAGCTTAGCGCTGGGAGGGGGCAACGAGCAGTACGTC. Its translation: CASSLALGGGNEQYV.

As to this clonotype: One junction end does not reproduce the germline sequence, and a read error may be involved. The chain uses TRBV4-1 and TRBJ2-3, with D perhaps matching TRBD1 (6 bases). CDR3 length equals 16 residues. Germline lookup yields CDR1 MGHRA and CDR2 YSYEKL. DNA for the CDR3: TGTGCCAGCAGCCAAGATGCCGGTCAAGGGGGTTTTACGCAGTATTTT. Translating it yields CASSQDAGQGGFTQYF.

CDR3: CASSLTPGKTDTQYF. The CDR3 bases are TGCGCCAGCAGCCTCACGCCGGGGAAGACAGATACGCAGTATTTT. The chain uses TRBV4-1 and TRBJ2-3; weak D call: TRBD2 (5 bases). CDR3 size: 15 residues. Trimming took 4 bases from V and 3 from J, leaving 14 bases between them. Germline CDR1 MGHRA, CDR2 YSYEKL.

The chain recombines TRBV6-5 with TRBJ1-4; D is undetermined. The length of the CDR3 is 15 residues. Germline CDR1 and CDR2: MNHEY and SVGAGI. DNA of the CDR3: TGTGCTACAAGTCGGACCTTTGCAACTAATGAAAAACTGTTTTTT. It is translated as CATSRTFATNEKLFF.

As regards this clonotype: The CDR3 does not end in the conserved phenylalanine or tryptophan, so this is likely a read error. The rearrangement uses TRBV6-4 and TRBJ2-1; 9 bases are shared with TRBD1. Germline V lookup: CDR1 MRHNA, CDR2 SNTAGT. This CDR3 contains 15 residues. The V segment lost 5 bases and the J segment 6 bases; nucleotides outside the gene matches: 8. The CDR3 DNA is TGTGCCAGCAGTAGGGACAGGGCGGTCGGCAATGAGCAGTTCGTC. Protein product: CASSRDRAVGNEQFV.

In nucleotides, the CDR3 is TGCAGTGCTCTACAATCCGGGACTAGCGGGAGGGAAGGCTACAATGAGCAGTTCTTC. Amino acid sequence: CSALQSGTSGREGYNEQFF. The V call is TRBV20-1, the J call TRBJ2-1; the match to TRBD2 covers 16 bases. CDR1 is DFQATT, CDR2 SNEGSKA, per germline (reference sequence). V lost 5 bases and J lost 3; bases outside the gene matches: 13. This CDR3 contains 19 residues.

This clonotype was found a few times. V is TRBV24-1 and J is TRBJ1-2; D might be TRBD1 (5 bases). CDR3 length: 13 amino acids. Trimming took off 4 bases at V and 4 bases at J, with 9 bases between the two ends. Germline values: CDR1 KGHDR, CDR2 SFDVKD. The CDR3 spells CATSDRAFYGYTF. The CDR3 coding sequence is TGTGCCACCAGTGACAGGGCTTTCTATGGCTACACCTTC.

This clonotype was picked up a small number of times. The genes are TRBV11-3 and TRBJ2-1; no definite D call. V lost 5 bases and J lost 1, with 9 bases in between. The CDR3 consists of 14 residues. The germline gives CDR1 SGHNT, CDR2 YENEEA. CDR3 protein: CASSQEGSYNEQFF. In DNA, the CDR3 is TGTGCCAGCAGCCAAGAAGGTTCCTACAATGAGCAGTTCTTC.

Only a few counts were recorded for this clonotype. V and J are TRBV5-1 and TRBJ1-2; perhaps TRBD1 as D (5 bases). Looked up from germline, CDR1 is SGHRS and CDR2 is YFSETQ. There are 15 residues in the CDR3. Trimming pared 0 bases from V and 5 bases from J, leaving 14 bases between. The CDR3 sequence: CASSLGAGSHYGYTF. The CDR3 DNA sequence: TGCGCCAGCAGCTTGGGTGCAGGGTCACATTATGGCTACACCTTC.

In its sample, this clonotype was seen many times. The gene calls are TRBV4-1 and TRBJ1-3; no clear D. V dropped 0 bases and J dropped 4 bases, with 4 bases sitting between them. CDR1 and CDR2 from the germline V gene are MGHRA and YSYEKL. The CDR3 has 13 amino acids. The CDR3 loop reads CASSQDRGNTIYF. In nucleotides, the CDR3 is TGCGCCAGCAGCCAAGACAGGGGAAACACCATATATTTT.

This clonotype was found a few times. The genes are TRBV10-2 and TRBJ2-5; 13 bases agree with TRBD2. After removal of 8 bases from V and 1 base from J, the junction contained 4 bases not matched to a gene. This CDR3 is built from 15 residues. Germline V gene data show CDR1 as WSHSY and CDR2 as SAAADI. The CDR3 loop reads CASGTSGTVQETQYF. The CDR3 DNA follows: TGCGCCAGCGGGACTAGCGGGACAGTCCAAGAGACCCAGTACTTC.

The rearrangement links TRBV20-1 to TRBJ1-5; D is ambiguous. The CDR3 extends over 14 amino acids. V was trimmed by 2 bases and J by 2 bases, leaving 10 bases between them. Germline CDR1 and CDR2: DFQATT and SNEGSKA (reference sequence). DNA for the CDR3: TGCAGTGCTAGATCAGTCGACGGCAATCAGCCCCAGCATTTT. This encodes CSARSVDGNQPQHF.

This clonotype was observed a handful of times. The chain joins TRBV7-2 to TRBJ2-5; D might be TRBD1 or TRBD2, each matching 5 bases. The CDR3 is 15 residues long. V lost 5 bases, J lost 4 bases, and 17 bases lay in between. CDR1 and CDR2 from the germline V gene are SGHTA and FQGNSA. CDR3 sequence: CASSRPGTLGETQYF. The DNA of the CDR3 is TGTGCCAGCAGCAGACCCGGGACCCTGGGAGAGACCCAGTACTTC.

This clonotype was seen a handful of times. The CDR3 is CASSQDRVAGNTIYF. As DNA, the CDR3 is TGCGCCAGCAGCCAAGATAGGGTTGCTGGAAACACCATATATTTT. The chain uses TRBV4-3 and TRBJ1-3; D gene ambiguous. V lost 0 bases and J 2 bases, leaving 8 bases between the germline ends. From germline, CDR1 is LGHNA and CDR2 YSLEER. This CDR3 is 15 amino acids long.

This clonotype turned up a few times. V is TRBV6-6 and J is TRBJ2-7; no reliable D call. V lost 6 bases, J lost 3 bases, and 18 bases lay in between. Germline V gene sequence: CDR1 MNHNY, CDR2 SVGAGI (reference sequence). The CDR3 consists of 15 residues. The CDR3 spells CASRSPGYLNYEQYF. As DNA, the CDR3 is TGTGCCAGCAGGAGCCCCGGATACCTCAACTACGAGCAGTACTTC.

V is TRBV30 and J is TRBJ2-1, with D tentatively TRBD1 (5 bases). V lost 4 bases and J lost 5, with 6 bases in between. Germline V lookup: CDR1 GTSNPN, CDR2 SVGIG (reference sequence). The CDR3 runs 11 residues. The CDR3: CAWNRNNEQFF. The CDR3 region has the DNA TGTGCCTGGAACAGGAACAATGAGCAGTTCTTC.

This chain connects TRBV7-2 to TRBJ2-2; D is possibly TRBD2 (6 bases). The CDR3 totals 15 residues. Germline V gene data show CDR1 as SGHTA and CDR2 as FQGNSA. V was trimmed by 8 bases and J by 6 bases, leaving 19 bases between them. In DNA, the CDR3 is TGTGCCAGCTGGAGAACGGCGGGACTCGCCGGGGAGCTGTTTTTT. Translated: CASWRTAGLAGELFF.

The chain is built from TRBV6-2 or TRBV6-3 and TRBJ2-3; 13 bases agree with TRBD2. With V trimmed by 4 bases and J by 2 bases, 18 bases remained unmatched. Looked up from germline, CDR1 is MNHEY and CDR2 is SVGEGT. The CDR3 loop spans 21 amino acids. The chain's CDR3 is CASSFFPGTSGTTHFTDTQYF. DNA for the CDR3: TGTGCCAGCAGTTTCTTCCCCGGGACTAGCGGGACCACCCACTTCACAGATACGCAGTATTTT.

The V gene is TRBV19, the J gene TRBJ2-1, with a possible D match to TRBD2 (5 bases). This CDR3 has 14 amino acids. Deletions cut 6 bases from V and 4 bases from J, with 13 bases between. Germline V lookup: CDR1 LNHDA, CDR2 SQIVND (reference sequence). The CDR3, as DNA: TGTGCCAGTAGCTTTCCGGAGCGGTACAATGAGCAGTTCTTC. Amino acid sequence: CASSFPERYNEQFF.

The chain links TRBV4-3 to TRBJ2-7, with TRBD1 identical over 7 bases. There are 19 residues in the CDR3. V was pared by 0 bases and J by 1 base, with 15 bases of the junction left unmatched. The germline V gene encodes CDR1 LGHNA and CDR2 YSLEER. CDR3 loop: CASSQDFMPGTDLSYEQYF. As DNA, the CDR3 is TGCGCCAGCAGCCAAGACTTCATGCCCGGGACAGACCTTTCCTACGAGCAGTACTTC.

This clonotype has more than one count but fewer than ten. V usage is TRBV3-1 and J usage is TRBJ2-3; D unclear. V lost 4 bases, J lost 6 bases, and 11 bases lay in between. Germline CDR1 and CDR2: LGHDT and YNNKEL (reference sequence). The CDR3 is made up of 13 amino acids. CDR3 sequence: CASSPLVRDTQYF. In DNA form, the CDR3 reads TGTGCCAGCAGCCCTCTAGTCCGTGATACGCAGTATTTT.

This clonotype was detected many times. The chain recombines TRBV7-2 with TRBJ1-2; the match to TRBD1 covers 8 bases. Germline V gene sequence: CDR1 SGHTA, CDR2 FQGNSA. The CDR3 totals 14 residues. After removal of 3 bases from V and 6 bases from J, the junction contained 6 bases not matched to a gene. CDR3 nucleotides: TGTGCCAGCAGCTTGGGGCAGGGGGCGGATGGCTACACCTTC. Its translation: CASSLGQGADGYTF.

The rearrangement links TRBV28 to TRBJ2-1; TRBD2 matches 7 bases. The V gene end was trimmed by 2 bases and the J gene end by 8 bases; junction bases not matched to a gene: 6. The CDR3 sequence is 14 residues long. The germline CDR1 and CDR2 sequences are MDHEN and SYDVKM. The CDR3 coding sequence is TGTGCCAGCAGTTTAGCGGGAGTGAGTTATGAGCAGTTCTTC. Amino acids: CASSLAGVSYEQFF.

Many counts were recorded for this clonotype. The CDR3 coding sequence is TGTGCCAGCAGCTTACCCAACAATGAGCAGTTCTTC. Its protein is CASSLPNNEQFF. The J gene is TRBJ2-1, the V gene TRBV7-3, with D uncertain. The CDR3 runs 12 residues. Trimming shortened V by 2 bases and J by 5 bases, and 4 bases separated the two germline ends. CDR1 is SGHTA, CDR2 FQGTGA, per germline.

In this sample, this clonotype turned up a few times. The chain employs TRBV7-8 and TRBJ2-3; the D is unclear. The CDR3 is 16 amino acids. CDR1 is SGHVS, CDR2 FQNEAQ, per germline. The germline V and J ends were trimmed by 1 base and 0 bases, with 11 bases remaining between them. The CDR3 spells CASSLVAETSTDTQYF. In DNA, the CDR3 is TGTGCCAGCAGCTTAGTTGCGGAGACTAGCACAGATACGCAGTATTTT.

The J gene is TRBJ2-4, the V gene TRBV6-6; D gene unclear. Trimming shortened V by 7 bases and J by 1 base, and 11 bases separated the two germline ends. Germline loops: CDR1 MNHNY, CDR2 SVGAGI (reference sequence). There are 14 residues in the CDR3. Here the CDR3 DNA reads TGTGCCAGCAAAACGCTCGCGGCCAAAAACATTCAGTACTTC. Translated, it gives CASKTLAAKNIQYF.

The CDR3 protein is CSARDLKGARYNEQFF. Here the CDR3 DNA reads TGCAGTGCTAGAGATCTCAAGGGGGCACGGTACAATGAGCAGTTCTTC. This chain connects TRBV20-1 to TRBJ2-1; 7 nucleotides match TRBD1. The germline gives CDR1 DFQATT, CDR2 SNEGSKA (reference sequence). There are 16 residues in the CDR3. J was trimmed by 4 bases and V by 0 bases; bases with no gene match: 9.